This T cell receptor (beta chain) was obtained from a study of naive and memory T cell subsets. General study points: Naive repertoires, especially CD8, held a few larger clonotypes, possibly memory cells re-expressing CD45RA. From naive to CM, EM and EMRA, diversity decreased and Gini increased. Between naive and memory subsets, TCR abundance power law exponents differed.

This clonotype was observed a few times. The antigen is not known. Sequential positive selection took CD4 T cells first, then CD8 T cells. The beta constant-region primer was an equimolar mix of two oligonucleotides covering TRBC1 and TRBC2. Ligated cDNA was amplified by four rounds of PCR with nested alpha and beta constant-region primers and SP2. TCRdb called the UMI-ligation and nested PCR reads again in MiXCR, with one record for every CDR3 protein. The sample holds approximately 140,000 distinct CDR3 sequences, more than 15% seen once. Germline-derived CDR1 and CDR2 are MNHEY and SVGAGI. The CDR3 covers 12 residues. Trimming stripped 3 bases from V and 10 bases from J, with 7 bases between.

V usage is TRBV6-5 and J usage is TRBJ1-6, with D hard to call. Sequencing was performed on naive CD8+ T cells from blood. This receptor was obtained from a human donor in good health. In DNA, the CDR3 is TGTGCCAGCAGTTATGCGGGATCACCCCTCCACTTT. It encodes CASSYAGSPLHF.